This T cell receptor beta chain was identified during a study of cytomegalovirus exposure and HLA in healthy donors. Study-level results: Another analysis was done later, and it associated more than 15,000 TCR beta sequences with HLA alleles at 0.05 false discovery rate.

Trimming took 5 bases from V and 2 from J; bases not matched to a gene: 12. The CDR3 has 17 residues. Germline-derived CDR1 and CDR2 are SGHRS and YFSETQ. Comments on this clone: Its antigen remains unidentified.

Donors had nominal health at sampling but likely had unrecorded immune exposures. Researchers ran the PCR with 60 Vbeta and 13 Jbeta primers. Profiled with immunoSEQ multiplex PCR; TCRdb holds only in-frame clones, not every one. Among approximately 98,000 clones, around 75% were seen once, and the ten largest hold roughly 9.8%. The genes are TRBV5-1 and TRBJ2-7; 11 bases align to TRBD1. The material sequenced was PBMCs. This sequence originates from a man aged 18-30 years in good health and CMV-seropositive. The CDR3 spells CASRSGQGVGVTYEQYF. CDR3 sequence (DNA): TGCGCCAGCAGGTCGGGACAGGGGGTTGGGGTGACCTACGAGCAGTACTTC.